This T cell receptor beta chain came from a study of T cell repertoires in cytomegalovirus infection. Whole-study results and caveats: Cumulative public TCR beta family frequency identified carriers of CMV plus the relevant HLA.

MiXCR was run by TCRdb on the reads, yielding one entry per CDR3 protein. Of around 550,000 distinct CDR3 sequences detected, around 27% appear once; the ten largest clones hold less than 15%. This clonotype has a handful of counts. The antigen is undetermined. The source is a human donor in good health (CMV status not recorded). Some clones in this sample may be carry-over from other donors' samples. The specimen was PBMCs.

The DNA for the CDR3 is TGTGCCAGCAGCTTAGAAAGGGCGTTCCAAGAGACCCAGTACTTC. Encoded protein: CASSLERAFQETQYF. The chain is built from TRBV11-2 and TRBJ2-5; D ambiguous. CDR1 is SGHAT, CDR2 FQNNGV, per germline. The CDR3 consists of 15 residues. V dropped 0 bases and J dropped 1 base, with 9 bases sitting between them.